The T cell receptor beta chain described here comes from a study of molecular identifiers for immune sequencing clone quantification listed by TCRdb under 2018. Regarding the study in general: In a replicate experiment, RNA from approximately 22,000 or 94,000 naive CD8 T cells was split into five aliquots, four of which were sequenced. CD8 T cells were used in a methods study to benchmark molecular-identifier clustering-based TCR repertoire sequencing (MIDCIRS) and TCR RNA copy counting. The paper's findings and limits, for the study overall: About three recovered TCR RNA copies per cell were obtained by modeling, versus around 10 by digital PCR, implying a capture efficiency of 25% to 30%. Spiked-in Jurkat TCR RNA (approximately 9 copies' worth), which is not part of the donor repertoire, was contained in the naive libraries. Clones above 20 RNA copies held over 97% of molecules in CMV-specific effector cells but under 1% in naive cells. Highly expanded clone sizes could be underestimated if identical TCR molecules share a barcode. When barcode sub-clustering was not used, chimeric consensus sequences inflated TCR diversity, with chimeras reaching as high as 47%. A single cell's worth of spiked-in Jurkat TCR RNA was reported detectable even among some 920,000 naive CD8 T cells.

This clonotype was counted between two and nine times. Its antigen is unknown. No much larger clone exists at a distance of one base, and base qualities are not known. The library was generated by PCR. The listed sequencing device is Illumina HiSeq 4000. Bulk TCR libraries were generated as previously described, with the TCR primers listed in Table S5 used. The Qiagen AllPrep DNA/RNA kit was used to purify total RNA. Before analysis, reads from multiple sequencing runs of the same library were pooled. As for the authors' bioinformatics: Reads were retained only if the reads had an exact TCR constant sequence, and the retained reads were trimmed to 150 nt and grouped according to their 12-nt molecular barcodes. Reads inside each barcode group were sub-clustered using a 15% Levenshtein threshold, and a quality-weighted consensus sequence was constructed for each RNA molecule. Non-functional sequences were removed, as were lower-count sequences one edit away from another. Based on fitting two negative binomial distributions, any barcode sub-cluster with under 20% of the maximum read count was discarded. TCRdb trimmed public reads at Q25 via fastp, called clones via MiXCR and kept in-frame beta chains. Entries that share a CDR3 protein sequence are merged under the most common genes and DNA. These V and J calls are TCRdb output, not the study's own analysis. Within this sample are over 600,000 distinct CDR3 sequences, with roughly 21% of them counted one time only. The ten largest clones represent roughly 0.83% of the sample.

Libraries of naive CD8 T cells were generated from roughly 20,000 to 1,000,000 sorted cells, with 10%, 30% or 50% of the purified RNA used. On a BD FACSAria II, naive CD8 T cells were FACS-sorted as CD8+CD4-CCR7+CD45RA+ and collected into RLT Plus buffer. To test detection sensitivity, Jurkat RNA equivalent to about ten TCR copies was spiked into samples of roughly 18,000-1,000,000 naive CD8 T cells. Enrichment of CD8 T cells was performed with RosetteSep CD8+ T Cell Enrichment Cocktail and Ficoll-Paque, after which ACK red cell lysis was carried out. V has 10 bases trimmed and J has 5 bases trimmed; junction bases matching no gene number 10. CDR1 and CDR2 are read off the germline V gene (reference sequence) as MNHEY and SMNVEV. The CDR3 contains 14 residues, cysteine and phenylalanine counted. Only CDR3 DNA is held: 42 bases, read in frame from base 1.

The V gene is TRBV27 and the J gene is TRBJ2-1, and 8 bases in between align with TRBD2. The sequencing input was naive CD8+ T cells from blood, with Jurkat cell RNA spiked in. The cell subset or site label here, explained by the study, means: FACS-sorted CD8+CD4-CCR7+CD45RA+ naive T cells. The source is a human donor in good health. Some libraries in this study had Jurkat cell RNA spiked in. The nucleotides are TGTGCCACCGCTAGGGCGGGGGGAGACAATGAGCAGTTCTTC. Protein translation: CATARAGGDNEQFF.